In its sample, the clone carrying this TCR beta chain was seen a few times. The junction departs from germline at one end; a sequencing error may be responsible. This CDR3 spans 15 amino acids. Patients showing uncontrolled infection, other autoimmune disease, pregnancy or lactation were ineligible. The authors took PBMCs from 10 ml fresh peripheral blood. The data originate from a study of T cells in Graves' hyperthyroidism and ophthalmopathy. Amplification of TCR beta CDR3 regions was performed using RNA transcripts as template. When the TCR CDR3 underwent first-round RT-PCR, the HTBI primer set was used. TCRdb used MiXCR to reprocess the multiplex PCR reads, holding one entry per CDR3 protein. The sample holds hundreds of thousands of distinct CDR3 sequences, around 14% seen once.

The sequence was obtained from a woman between 18 and 30 years old with Graves' hyperthyroidism. The sequenced material came from blood. The rearrangement joins TRBV12-3 or TRBV12-4 to TRBJ2-3; 12 bases agree with TRBD2. The CDR3 here is CTSSLLAGGEDTQYF. DNA of the CDR3: TGTACCAGCAGCCTCCTAGCGGGAGGGGAAGATACGCAGTATTTT.